This TCR beta chain is from a study of CXCR3-negative and CXCR3-positive naive CD8 T cells. Notes on the study in general: Diversity was high in both naive subsets and much lower in memory cells.

The CDR3 sequence is 15 residues long. Germline-derived CDR1 and CDR2 are MNHEY and SVGEGT. About this clonotype: Its antigen remains unknown.

5' RACE that incorporated UMI labels was used to prepare the TRB cDNA libraries. TCRdb re-called the 5' RACE reads; one entry per CDR3 protein, DNA not given. The sample includes about 130,000 distinct CDR3 sequences. The chain recombines TRBV6-2 or TRBV6-3 with TRBJ1-5. The receptor was isolated from a human donor in good health. Some clones in this sample may be carry-over from other donors' samples. Sequenced sample: naive CXCR3- CD8+ T cells from blood. The sample's subset: CD45RO-CCR7+CD27+CD95- naive CD8+ T cells lacking CXCR3 (TNR3-). Here the CDR3 reads CASSYTPSTNQPQHF.